Each of the 20 T cell receptor beta chains below was sequenced from the same sample in a study of T cell repertoires in cytomegalovirus infection. TCRdb reprocessed the reads with MiXCR, giving one entry per CDR3 protein. The sample carries roughly 640,000 distinct CDR3 sequences, more than 20% recorded once. Material: CD8+ T cells from PBMCs. Receptors were obtained from a human donor in good health (CMV status not recorded). Some clones in this sample may be carry-over from other donors' samples.

The chain employs TRBV10-3 and TRBJ2-1, with 9 nucleotides matching TRBD2. V lost 0 bases, J lost 7 bases, and 4 bases stayed unmatched. Germline CDR1 is ENHRY and CDR2 is SYGVKD. This CDR3 contains 15 residues. CDR3 residues: CAISESRGGANEQFF. Written as DNA, the CDR3 is TGTGCCATCAGTGAGTCCCGCGGGGGGGCGAATGAGCAGTTCTTC.

The rearrangement uses TRBV3-1 and TRBJ2-6; 9 nucleotides match TRBD2. V shed 0 bases, J shed 2 bases, and the junction held 5 bases outside the gene matches. Per the germline V gene, CDR1 is LGHDT and CDR2 is YNNKEL (reference sequence). This CDR3 comprises 18 residues. The CDR3 DNA sequence: TGTGCCAGCAGCCAAGAGAGCGGGGGGCGCGCTGGGGCCAACGTCCTGACTTTC. The encoded protein is CASSQESGGRAGANVLTF.

The chain uses TRBV6-4 and TRBJ1-2; 10 nucleotides line up with TRBD1. After removal of 5 bases from V and 6 bases from J, the junction contained 9 bases not matched to a gene. CDR1 is MRHNA and CDR2 is SNTAGT in the germline V gene. The CDR3 contains 15 residues. The CDR3 DNA follows: TGTGCCAGCAGTAGGGACAGGGGCGGGATTGATGGCTACACCTTC. This encodes CASSRDRGGIDGYTF.

This clonotype has ten or more counts. The chain links TRBV27 to TRBJ2-5; TRBD1 is a possible D gene (6 bases). The CDR3 runs 20 residues. The germline gives CDR1 MNHEY, CDR2 SMNVEV (reference sequence). V was clipped by 4 bases and J by 0 bases, with 27 bases between them. The CDR3 is CASSCHRDGWQRLYQETQYF. DNA for the CDR3: TGTGCCAGCAGTTGCCACAGGGACGGATGGCAGCGACTGTACCAAGAGACCCAGTACTTC.

The chain employs TRBV28 and TRBJ2-3; D may match TRBD1 or TRBD2 (5 bases each). The germline CDR1 and CDR2 sequences are MDHEN and SYDVKM. Trimming pared 7 bases from V and 3 bases from J, leaving 20 bases between. This CDR3 region has 16 residues. CDR3 coding DNA: TGTGCCAGCACTCCCACCACGGGACCCCCGACAGATACGCAGTATTTT. Protein sequence: CASTPTTGPPTDTQYF. Using reference TRBV28 and TRBJ2-3 for the parts outside the CDR3, the full variable domain is DVKVTQSSRYLVKRTGEKVFLECVQDMDHENMFWYRQDPGLGLRLIYFSYDVKMKEKGDIPEGYSVSREKKERFSLILESASTNQTSMYLCASTPTTGPPTDTQYFGPGTRLTVL.

This clonotype showed up many times. The J gene is TRBJ2-3, the V gene TRBV12-3 or TRBV12-4, with TRBD2 matching over 7 bases. Trimming at V came to 3 bases and at J to 4 bases, leaving 19 bases not matched to a gene. The CDR3 has 19 residues. This CDR3 is CASSFWARPGLKDSDTQYF. CDR3 coding DNA: TGTGCCAGCAGTTTTTGGGCTAGACCGGGACTAAAGGATTCAGATACGCAGTATTTT.

This clonotype occurred many times. The J gene is TRBJ2-7, the V gene TRBV7-9, with 8 nucleotides matching TRBD1. Germline loops: CDR1 SEHNR, CDR2 FQNEAQ (reference sequence). The CDR3 is 16 residues long. Germline trimming cut 1 base from V and 5 bases from J; bases unmatched to any gene: 10. The CDR3: CASSLGPLQGGHEQYF. The CDR3 DNA is TGTGCCAGCAGCTTAGGTCCCCTACAGGGGGGACACGAGCAGTACTTC. The full variable domain, in which reference TRBV7-9 and TRBJ2-7 provide the parts outside the CDR3, is DTGVSQNPRHKITKRGQNVTFRCDPISEHNRLYWYRQTLGQGPEFLTYFQNEAQLEKSRLLSDRFSAERPKGSFSTLEIQRTEQGDSAMYLCASSLGPLQGGHEQYFGPGTRLTVT.

With respect to this clonotype: Just one base apart from a much larger clone, this may be a read error. The V gene is TRBV7-6, the J gene TRBJ2-2, with TRBD1 matching over 10 bases. CDR3 size: 15 residues. Germline CDR1 reads SGHVS; CDR2 reads FNYEAQ. The V segment lost 6 bases and the J segment 3 bases; nucleotides outside the gene matches: 4. The CDR3 protein is CASSMTGGDTGELFF. The CDR3 bases are TGTGCCAGCAGTATGACAGGGGGCGACACCGGGGAGCTGTTTTTT. Drawing the rest from reference TRBV7-6 and TRBJ2-2, the complete variable domain is GAGVSQSPRYKVTKRGQDVALRCDPISGHVSLYWYRQALGQGPEFLTYFNYEAQQDKSGLPNDRFSAERPEGSISTLTIQRTEQRDSAMYRCASSMTGGDTGELFFGEGSRLTVL.

The chain recombines TRBV29-1 with TRBJ2-2; a possible D gene is TRBD1 (5 bases). Germline values: CDR1 SQVTM, CDR2 ANQGSEA. Trimming pared 6 bases from V and 1 base from J, leaving 12 bases between. This CDR3 region has 14 residues. The CDR3 region has the DNA TGCAGCGTCTGTAAGACAGAGAACACCGGGGAGCTGTTTTTT. Translated: CSVCKTENTGELFF.

The chain uses TRBV19 and TRBJ1-1, with 8 bases that match TRBD1. Trimming removed 3 bases from V and 0 bases from J; junction bases left unmatched: 3. The germline V gene encodes CDR1 LNHDA and CDR2 SQIVND (reference sequence). The CDR3 has 15 amino acids. CDR3: CASSILDRVNTEAFF. CDR3 in DNA: TGTGCCAGTAGTATCCTGGACAGGGTGAACACTGAAGCTTTCTTT.

This clonotype was seen many times. The chain has TRBV7-2 and TRBJ1-4; D is unresolved. This CDR3 contains 16 residues. Per germline, CDR1 SGHTA and CDR2 FQGNSA. V lost 1 base, J lost 0 bases, and 9 bases lay in between. The CDR3 nucleotides read TGTGCCAGCAGCTTAGATCCCTTTGCAACTAATGAAAAACTGTTTTTT. This translates into CASSLDPFATNEKLFF.

This clonotype has only a few counts. This chain connects TRBV3-1 to TRBJ2-2, with 7 nucleotides matching TRBD1. Germline-derived CDR1 and CDR2 are LGHDT and YNNKEL (reference sequence). The length of the CDR3 is 19 residues. V gave up 0 bases and J gave up 2 bases; unmatched junction bases: 12. The CDR3 DNA reads TGTGCCAGCAGCCAAGACCTCGGGACAGATAATTTCAACACCGGGGAGCTGTTTTTT. Translating it yields CASSQDLGTDNFNTGELFF.

This clonotype was detected a few times. The chain links TRBV7-6 to TRBJ2-2; D uncertain. This CDR3 spans 13 amino acids. The V end was cut by 4 bases, the J end by 4 bases, with 7 bases between. From germline, CDR1 is SGHVS and CDR2 FNYEAQ. CDR3 sequence (DNA): TGTGCCAGCAGCTCCGACCTCACCGGGGAGCTGTTTTTT. The encoded protein is CASSSDLTGELFF.

This clonotype was detected a few times. The V call is TRBV20-1, the J call TRBJ1-2, with no clear D. CDR1 is DFQATT and CDR2 is SNEGSKA in the germline V gene (reference sequence). Between the trimmed V and J ends, which lost 5 bases and 3 bases, there was a span of 7 bases. CDR3 length: 11 amino acids. CDR3 coding DNA: TGCAGTGCTTCAACTCACTATGGCTACACCTTC. Translating it yields CSASTHYGYTF.

This clonotype has a count of ten or more. The rearrangement links TRBV11-2 to TRBJ1-1, with D uncertain. The germline gives CDR1 SGHAT, CDR2 FQNNGV. The V and J ends lost 6 bases and 6 bases respectively, with 26 bases between them. This CDR3 is built from 17 residues. The DNA of the CDR3 is TGTGCCAGCAGTCCCTTCGCTCGCTCATGGTACCCATCTGAAGCTTTCTTT. Its translation is CASSPFARSWYPSEAFF.

This clonotype was counted between two and nine times. The V call is TRBV29-1, the J call TRBJ1-1, with a possible D match to TRBD1 (5 bases). V shed 5 bases and J shed 10 bases, with 14 bases lying between them. CDR3 length equals 11 residues. CDR1 and CDR2 from the germline V gene are SQVTM and ANQGSEA. The CDR3 nucleotides are TGCAGCGTTTTCAGGGCAACGGGAGCTTTCTTT. Translating gives CSVFRATGAFF.

This clonotype was counted at least ten times. V and J are TRBV28 and TRBJ1-1; 12 bases are a match to TRBD1. The CDR3 runs to 18 residues. V lost 3 bases to trimming and J lost 3 bases; unmatched junction nucleotides: 11. Germline CDR1 reads MDHEN; CDR2 reads SYDVKM. The CDR3 reads CASSFRTGTGGLDTEAFF. The CDR3 DNA reads as TGTGCCAGCAGTTTTCGGACCGGGACAGGGGGCCTGGACACTGAAGCTTTCTTT.

The V and J genes are TRBV28 and TRBJ1-1; no definite D call. Germline lookup yields CDR1 MDHEN and CDR2 SYDVKM. The CDR3 contains 13 residues. The V end was cut by 5 bases, the J end by 10 bases, with 17 bases between. In DNA, the CDR3 is TGTGCCAGCAGTCTTATGCAGCTCAAAGTAGCTTTCTTT. Its protein product is CASSLMQLKVAFF.

This clonotype was counted between two and nine times. The CDR3, as DNA: TGTGCCAGCAGCTTGCGGACAGGGGACTACAATGAGCAGTTCTTC. This translates into CASSLRTGDYNEQFF. The chain has TRBV5-5 and TRBJ2-1; 9 bases line up with TRBD1. From germline, CDR1 is SGHKS and CDR2 YYEKEE (reference sequence). The CDR3 runs 15 residues. Losses at the gene ends were 1 base for V and 3 bases for J; bases not matched to a gene: 2.

CDR3: CASSLGKGWQYV. The DNA of the CDR3 is TGTGCCAGCAGTTTGGGGAAGGGATGGCAGTACGTC. The V call is TRBV28, the J call TRBJ2-7, with D unresolved. The CDR3 consists of 12 residues. Trimming pared 3 bases from V and 9 bases from J, leaving 12 bases between. Per germline, CDR1 MDHEN and CDR2 SYDVKM.